The 5 T cell receptor beta chains below all came from one sample that was sequenced in a study of cytomegalovirus exposure and HLA in healthy donors. PCR involved 60 Vbeta and 13 Jbeta primers. The repertoire was sequenced with immunoSEQ multiplex PCR; TCRdb's copy has only in-frame clones and lacks some. The sample holds about 110,000 clones, more than 80% seen once. Material for sequencing was PBMCs. The receptors stem from a young man in good health and CMV-seronegative.

The CDR3 here is CASGLAGYNEQFF. The CDR3 nucleotides read TGTGCTAGTGGTTTGGCGGGCTACAATGAGCAGTTCTTC. The chain recombines TRBV12-5 with TRBJ2-1; D not resolved. The CDR3 is 13 amino acids. Germline CDR1 LGHNT, CDR2 FRNRAP. V lost 1 base, J lost 3 bases, and 4 bases lay in between.

The sample holds a few counts of this clone. This chain uses TRBV7-6 with TRBJ1-2, with D perhaps TRBD1 (5 bases). CDR3 size: 15 residues. Germline values: CDR1 SGHVS, CDR2 FNYEAQ. Trimming took off 5 bases at V and 4 bases at J, with 17 bases between the two ends. In DNA, the CDR3 is TGTGCCAGCAGCCTGCGCCCGGACACCGTCTATGGCTACACCTTC. Encoded protein: CASSLRPDTVYGYTF.

The gene calls are TRBV27 and TRBJ1-1; D ambiguous. V gave up 2 bases and J gave up 5 bases, with 18 bases separating them. The germline gives CDR1 MNHEY, CDR2 SMNVEV (reference sequence). The CDR3 has 16 amino acids. In DNA form, the CDR3 reads TGTGCCAGCAGTTTAGGGTGGCAGGTCGGTAATACTGAAGCTTTCTTT. Protein product: CASSLGWQVGNTEAFF.

The chain combines TRBV10-3 with TRBJ1-2; TRBD1 matches 10 bases. The CDR3 sequence is 15 residues long. Germline V gives CDR1 ENHRY, CDR2 SYGVKD. The V and J ends lost 5 bases and 2 bases, in that order; junction bases with no gene match: 5. The CDR3 protein is CAISSGQGVNYGYTF. CDR3 sequence (DNA): TGTGCCATCAGTTCCGGACAGGGGGTGAACTATGGCTACACCTTC.

The chain joins TRBV6-5 to TRBJ1-2; D gene uncertain. Per the germline V gene, CDR1 is MNHEY and CDR2 is SVGAGI. V was trimmed by 0 bases and J by 7 bases, leaving 12 bases between them. This CDR3 is built from 14 residues. The CDR3 loop reads CASSYSGGVSGYTF. CDR3 coding DNA: TGTGCCAGCAGTTACTCGGGCGGGGTGAGTGGCTACACCTTC.